This T cell receptor beta chain was identified during a study of OX40 agonist ivuxolimab in advanced cancers. Overall study: Patients got intravenous ivuxolimab at 0.01 to 10 mg/kg every 2 weeks. Patients receiving dose escalation had hepatocellular carcinoma, melanoma, renal cell or head and neck cancer. Findings and caveats of the study: Some patients without response likewise showed low normalized clonal expansion.

The CDR3 covers 14 residues. V lost 3 bases, J lost 6 bases, and 12 bases lay in between. CDR1 MDHEN and CDR2 SYDVKM come from the germline V gene. Comments on this clone: Its antigen is as yet unknown.

Measured with immunoSEQ multiplex PCR; TCRdb has only the in-frame clones, and not every one. There are roughly 67,000 clones in the sample; 70% to 85% occur only once, and around 1.7% lies in the top ten. The chain recombines TRBV28 with TRBJ1-5; D is ambiguous. Source: CD4+ or CD8+ T cells sorted from blood, taken in a trial of the OX40 agonist ivuxolimab. This TCR came from an adult with an advanced solid tumor such as melanoma, head and neck, liver or kidney cancer. The CDR3 sequence: CASSLPRRGQPQHF. The CDR3 DNA is TGTGCCAGCAGTTTGCCTCGGAGAGGTCAGCCCCAGCATTTT.